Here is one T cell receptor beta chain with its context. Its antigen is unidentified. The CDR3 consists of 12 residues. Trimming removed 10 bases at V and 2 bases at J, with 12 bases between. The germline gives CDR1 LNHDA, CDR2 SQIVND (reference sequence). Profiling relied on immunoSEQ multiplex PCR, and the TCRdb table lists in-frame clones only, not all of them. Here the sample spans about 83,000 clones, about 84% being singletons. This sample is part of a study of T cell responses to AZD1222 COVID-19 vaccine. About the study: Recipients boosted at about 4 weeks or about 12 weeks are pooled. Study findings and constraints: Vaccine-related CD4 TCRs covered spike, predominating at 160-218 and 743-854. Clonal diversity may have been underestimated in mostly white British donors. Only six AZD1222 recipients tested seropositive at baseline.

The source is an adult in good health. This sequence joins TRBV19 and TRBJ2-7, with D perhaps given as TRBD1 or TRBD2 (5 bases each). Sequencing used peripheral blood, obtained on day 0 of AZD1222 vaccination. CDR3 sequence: CATRDVAYEQYF. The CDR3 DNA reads TGTGCCACCCGGGACGTAGCCTACGAGCAGTACTTC.